This T cell receptor beta chain was sequenced during a study of T cells in localized non-small cell lung cancer. As to this clone: What it binds is not known.

The study's findings and limits: A higher density of T cells in blood coincided with extended overall survival. One tumor region alone was sequenced, and heterogeneity therefore remains possible. Turning up in adjacent lung were a median approximately 50 of the top 100 tumor clones.

TCRdb's copy holds only in-frame clones and misses some; the assay was immunoSEQ multiplex PCR. The repertoire holds nearly 15,000 clones, with more than 80% as singletons. The clonotype was recovered from a woman between 40 and 69 years old with stage I lung adenocarcinoma. Material: peripheral blood, obtained before any cancer treatment.

The CDR3 is CASSQASNTGELFF. The CDR3 nucleotides are TGTGCCAGCAGTCAGGCCTCGAACACCGGGGAGCTGTTTTTT. The rearrangement links TRBV2 to TRBJ2-2; no reliable D call. Trimming pared 5 bases from V and 0 bases from J, leaving 7 bases between. CDR3 size: 14 residues. CDR1 is SNHLY, CDR2 FYNNEI, per germline.